These 18 T cell receptor beta chains share one sample of origin, sequenced in a study of beta chain features in type 1 diabetes. Antigens for these TCRs are unknown. Whole-study results and caveats: There was a moderate but significant shortening of TCRB CDR3s in all four CD4+ subsets of Type 1 diabetes patients.

Reverse transcribing all isolated RNA meant expressed TCRB transcripts were sequenced. The table came from immunoSEQ multiplex PCR; TCRdb's copy has only in-frame clones and leaves some out. The sample consists of about 150,000 clones, approximately 8.8% of them appearing once. The source material was central memory CD4+ T cells from blood. The receptors here all came from a woman in her thirties with type 1 diabetes.

This clone was recorded a few times. The V call is TRBV7-8, the J call TRBJ2-5; D remains ambiguous. V was trimmed by 3 bases and J by 0 bases, leaving 11 bases between them. This CDR3 comprises 15 residues. CDR1 and CDR2 (germline): SGHVS, FQNEAQ. The CDR3 sequence is CASSFTYMDQETQYF. As DNA, the CDR3 is TGTGCCAGCAGCTTTACGTACATGGACCAAGAGACCCAGTACTTC.

V usage is TRBV28 and J usage is TRBJ2-7; D perhaps matches TRBD2 (6 bases). CDR1 and CDR2 (germline): MDHEN, SYDVKM. The CDR3 is 17 amino acids. The V and J ends lost 6 bases and 0 bases respectively, with 21 bases between them. The CDR3 bases are TGTGCCAGCAGCTCCTTGGAGCTAGCGTACAGCTCCTACGAGCAGTACTTC. It specifies CASSSLELAYSSYEQYF.

For this clone: The sample holds other DNA sequences that translate to the same CDR3. The J gene is TRBJ2-7, the V gene TRBV30; TRBD2 might be the D (5 bases). CDR1 and CDR2 from the germline V gene are GTSNPN and SVGIG (reference sequence). V was pared by 5 bases and J by 4 bases, with 9 bases between. The CDR3 contains 11 residues. The CDR3 coding sequence is TGTGCCTGGGGTGGCGGGTACGAGCAGTACTTC. Translated: CAWGGGYEQYF.

This clone appeared a few times. The V call is TRBV4-1, the J call TRBJ2-1; 9 bases fit TRBD2. The germline gives CDR1 MGHRA, CDR2 YSYEKL. CDR3 length: 17 residues. Trimming at V came to 1 base and at J to 7 bases, leaving 11 bases not matched to a gene. The CDR3 DNA reads as TGCGCCAGCAGCCAAGGGCGGTCCAGCGGGAGGCGGAATGAGCAGTTCTTC. Translation gives CASSQGRSSGRRNEQFF.

In its sample, this clone was seen a few times. This chain links TRBV5-1 with TRBJ1-1, with a weak D call TRBD1 (6 bases). The germline CDR1 and CDR2 sequences are SGHRS and YFSETQ. V was cut by 7 bases and J by 1 base, with 8 bases left in between. The CDR3 covers 12 residues. The CDR3 region is CASSQGNTEAFF. CDR3 in DNA: TGCGCCAGCTCACAGGGGAACACTGAAGCTTTCTTT.

CDR3 DNA: TGCAGCGTTGCTGAGGGGACAGGGTGGAGTGAAGCTTTCTTT. It specifies CSVAEGTGWSEAFF. J is TRBJ1-1 and V is TRBV29-1, with 9 bases fitting TRBD1. The trim removed 4 bases at V and 7 bases at J, leaving 10 bases unmatched. This CDR3 has 14 residues. Germline lookup yields CDR1 SQVTM and CDR2 ANQGSEA.

This clone was seen just once. The V and J genes are TRBV9 and TRBJ2-5, with 9 bases that match TRBD1. This CDR3 is built from 14 residues. The germline V gene has CDR1 SGDLS and CDR2 YYNGEE. V lost 4 bases to trimming and J lost 5 bases; unmatched junction nucleotides: 6. The CDR3 nucleotides are TGTGCCAGCAGCTCAGGAGGACAGGGGGAGACCCAGTACTTC. Protein: CASSSGGQGETQYF.

This clone was counted only a few times. This chain links TRBV19 with TRBJ2-5; 11 bases align to TRBD2. Germline V gene lookup returns CDR1 LNHDA and CDR2 SQIVND (reference sequence). The CDR3 loop spans 15 amino acids. Trimming at V came to 5 bases and at J to 2 bases, leaving 4 bases not matched to a gene. CDR3 residues: CASSPGTSGQETQYF. The CDR3 bases are TGTGCCAGTAGTCCCGGGACTAGCGGTCAAGAGACCCAGTACTTC.

The sample holds many counts of this clone. The chain couples TRBV30 to TRBJ1-2; D might be TRBD1 (6 bases). CDR1 and CDR2 from the germline V gene are GTSNPN and SVGIG (reference sequence). The CDR3 is 13 amino acids. Deletions cut 8 bases from V and 5 bases from J, with 18 bases between. The CDR3 DNA reads TGTGCCGGGAACAGGGACGGCCTTTATGGCTACACCTTC. Translating gives CAGNRDGLYGYTF.

This clone was observed a handful of times. The V call is TRBV30, the J call TRBJ2-3; TRBD2 matches at 8 bases. CDR1 is GTSNPN and CDR2 is SVGIG in the germline V gene (reference sequence). Losses at the gene ends were 3 bases for V and 2 bases for J; bases not matched to a gene: 7. The CDR3 loop spans 15 amino acids. The CDR3 reads CAWRLAGSATDTQYF. CDR3 nucleotide sequence: TGTGCCTGGAGGCTAGCGGGCTCCGCCACAGATACGCAGTATTTT.

The J gene is TRBJ2-5, the V gene TRBV7-2, with D hard to call. The CDR3 extends over 13 amino acids. V gave up 1 base and J gave up 2 bases, with 5 bases separating them. Germline V CDR1 and CDR2: SGHTA, FQGNSA. The CDR3 reads CASSLVHQETQYF. CDR3 bases: TGTGCCAGCAGCTTAGTCCATCAAGAGACCCAGTACTTC.

This sequence joins TRBV9 and TRBJ1-2; no reliable D call. The CDR3 spans 13 residues. Germline V gene sequence: CDR1 SGDLS, CDR2 YYNGEE. Trimming cost V 2 bases and J 4 bases, with 9 bases left between them. The CDR3 here is CASSVDPSYGYTF. DNA of the CDR3: TGTGCCAGCAGCGTCGATCCCAGCTATGGCTACACCTTC.

This clone has only a few counts. This rearrangement joins TRBV7-9 to TRBJ2-7, with 7 bases matching TRBD1. V was pared by 5 bases and J by 7 bases, with 17 bases of the junction left unmatched. The germline V gene encodes CDR1 SEHNR and CDR2 FQNEAQ (reference sequence). The CDR3 contains 16 residues. The CDR3 sequence is CASSPTLRQGREEQYF. CDR3 DNA sequence: TGTGCCAGCAGCCCAACACTTCGACAGGGACGTGAAGAGCAGTACTTC.

Points on this clone: The junction departs from germline at one end; a sequencing error may be responsible. This chain joins TRBV4-1 and TRBJ2-7; 8 bases align to TRBD1. The CDR3 covers 16 residues. Germline CDR1 and CDR2: MGHRA and YSYEKL. DNA for the CDR3: TGTGCCAGCAGCCGCCGACCGGGACAGGATTATTCCGAGCAGTACTTC. Its translation: CASSRRPGQDYSEQYF.

This chain uses TRBV15 with TRBJ2-7; TRBD1 agrees at 7 bases. CDR3 length: 12 residues. With V trimmed by 6 bases and J by 2 bases, 1 base remained unmatched. Germline values: CDR1 LNHNV, CDR2 YYDKDF (reference sequence). The CDR3 protein is CATRQGAYEQYF. CDR3 nucleotides: TGTGCCACCAGGCAGGGGGCCTACGAGCAGTACTTC.

This clone was observed at least ten times. V usage is TRBV30 and J usage is TRBJ2-7; 7 positions agree with TRBD1. The ends lost 3 bases at V and 3 bases at J; junction bases unmatched: 8. The CDR3 is 14 residues long. Germline V gene sequence: CDR1 GTSNPN, CDR2 SVGIG (reference sequence). CDR3 sequence: CAWSTGTANYEQYF. The CDR3 bases are TGTGCCTGGAGCACCGGGACAGCCAACTACGAGCAGTACTTC.

This clone has a count of ten or more. The CDR3 region is CASSGQGYFGANVLTF. CDR3 nucleotide sequence: TGTGCCAGTAGTGGACAGGGATACTTTGGGGCCAACGTCCTGACTTTC. The chain joins TRBV19 to TRBJ2-6, with TRBD1 matching 8 bases. With V trimmed by 5 bases and J by 3 bases, 6 bases remained unmatched. This CDR3 region has 16 residues. Per germline, CDR1 LNHDA and CDR2 SQIVND (reference sequence).

This chain uses TRBV2 with TRBJ1-1, with unresolved D. Germline lookup yields CDR1 SNHLY and CDR2 FYNNEI. The V gene lost 3 bases and the J gene lost 4 bases, with 12 bases spanning the gap. The CDR3 runs to 14 residues. CDR3 DNA: TGTGCCAGCAGTGATGCGGTCGGAGGCACTGAAGCTTTCTTT. Translating gives CASSDAVGGTEAFF.